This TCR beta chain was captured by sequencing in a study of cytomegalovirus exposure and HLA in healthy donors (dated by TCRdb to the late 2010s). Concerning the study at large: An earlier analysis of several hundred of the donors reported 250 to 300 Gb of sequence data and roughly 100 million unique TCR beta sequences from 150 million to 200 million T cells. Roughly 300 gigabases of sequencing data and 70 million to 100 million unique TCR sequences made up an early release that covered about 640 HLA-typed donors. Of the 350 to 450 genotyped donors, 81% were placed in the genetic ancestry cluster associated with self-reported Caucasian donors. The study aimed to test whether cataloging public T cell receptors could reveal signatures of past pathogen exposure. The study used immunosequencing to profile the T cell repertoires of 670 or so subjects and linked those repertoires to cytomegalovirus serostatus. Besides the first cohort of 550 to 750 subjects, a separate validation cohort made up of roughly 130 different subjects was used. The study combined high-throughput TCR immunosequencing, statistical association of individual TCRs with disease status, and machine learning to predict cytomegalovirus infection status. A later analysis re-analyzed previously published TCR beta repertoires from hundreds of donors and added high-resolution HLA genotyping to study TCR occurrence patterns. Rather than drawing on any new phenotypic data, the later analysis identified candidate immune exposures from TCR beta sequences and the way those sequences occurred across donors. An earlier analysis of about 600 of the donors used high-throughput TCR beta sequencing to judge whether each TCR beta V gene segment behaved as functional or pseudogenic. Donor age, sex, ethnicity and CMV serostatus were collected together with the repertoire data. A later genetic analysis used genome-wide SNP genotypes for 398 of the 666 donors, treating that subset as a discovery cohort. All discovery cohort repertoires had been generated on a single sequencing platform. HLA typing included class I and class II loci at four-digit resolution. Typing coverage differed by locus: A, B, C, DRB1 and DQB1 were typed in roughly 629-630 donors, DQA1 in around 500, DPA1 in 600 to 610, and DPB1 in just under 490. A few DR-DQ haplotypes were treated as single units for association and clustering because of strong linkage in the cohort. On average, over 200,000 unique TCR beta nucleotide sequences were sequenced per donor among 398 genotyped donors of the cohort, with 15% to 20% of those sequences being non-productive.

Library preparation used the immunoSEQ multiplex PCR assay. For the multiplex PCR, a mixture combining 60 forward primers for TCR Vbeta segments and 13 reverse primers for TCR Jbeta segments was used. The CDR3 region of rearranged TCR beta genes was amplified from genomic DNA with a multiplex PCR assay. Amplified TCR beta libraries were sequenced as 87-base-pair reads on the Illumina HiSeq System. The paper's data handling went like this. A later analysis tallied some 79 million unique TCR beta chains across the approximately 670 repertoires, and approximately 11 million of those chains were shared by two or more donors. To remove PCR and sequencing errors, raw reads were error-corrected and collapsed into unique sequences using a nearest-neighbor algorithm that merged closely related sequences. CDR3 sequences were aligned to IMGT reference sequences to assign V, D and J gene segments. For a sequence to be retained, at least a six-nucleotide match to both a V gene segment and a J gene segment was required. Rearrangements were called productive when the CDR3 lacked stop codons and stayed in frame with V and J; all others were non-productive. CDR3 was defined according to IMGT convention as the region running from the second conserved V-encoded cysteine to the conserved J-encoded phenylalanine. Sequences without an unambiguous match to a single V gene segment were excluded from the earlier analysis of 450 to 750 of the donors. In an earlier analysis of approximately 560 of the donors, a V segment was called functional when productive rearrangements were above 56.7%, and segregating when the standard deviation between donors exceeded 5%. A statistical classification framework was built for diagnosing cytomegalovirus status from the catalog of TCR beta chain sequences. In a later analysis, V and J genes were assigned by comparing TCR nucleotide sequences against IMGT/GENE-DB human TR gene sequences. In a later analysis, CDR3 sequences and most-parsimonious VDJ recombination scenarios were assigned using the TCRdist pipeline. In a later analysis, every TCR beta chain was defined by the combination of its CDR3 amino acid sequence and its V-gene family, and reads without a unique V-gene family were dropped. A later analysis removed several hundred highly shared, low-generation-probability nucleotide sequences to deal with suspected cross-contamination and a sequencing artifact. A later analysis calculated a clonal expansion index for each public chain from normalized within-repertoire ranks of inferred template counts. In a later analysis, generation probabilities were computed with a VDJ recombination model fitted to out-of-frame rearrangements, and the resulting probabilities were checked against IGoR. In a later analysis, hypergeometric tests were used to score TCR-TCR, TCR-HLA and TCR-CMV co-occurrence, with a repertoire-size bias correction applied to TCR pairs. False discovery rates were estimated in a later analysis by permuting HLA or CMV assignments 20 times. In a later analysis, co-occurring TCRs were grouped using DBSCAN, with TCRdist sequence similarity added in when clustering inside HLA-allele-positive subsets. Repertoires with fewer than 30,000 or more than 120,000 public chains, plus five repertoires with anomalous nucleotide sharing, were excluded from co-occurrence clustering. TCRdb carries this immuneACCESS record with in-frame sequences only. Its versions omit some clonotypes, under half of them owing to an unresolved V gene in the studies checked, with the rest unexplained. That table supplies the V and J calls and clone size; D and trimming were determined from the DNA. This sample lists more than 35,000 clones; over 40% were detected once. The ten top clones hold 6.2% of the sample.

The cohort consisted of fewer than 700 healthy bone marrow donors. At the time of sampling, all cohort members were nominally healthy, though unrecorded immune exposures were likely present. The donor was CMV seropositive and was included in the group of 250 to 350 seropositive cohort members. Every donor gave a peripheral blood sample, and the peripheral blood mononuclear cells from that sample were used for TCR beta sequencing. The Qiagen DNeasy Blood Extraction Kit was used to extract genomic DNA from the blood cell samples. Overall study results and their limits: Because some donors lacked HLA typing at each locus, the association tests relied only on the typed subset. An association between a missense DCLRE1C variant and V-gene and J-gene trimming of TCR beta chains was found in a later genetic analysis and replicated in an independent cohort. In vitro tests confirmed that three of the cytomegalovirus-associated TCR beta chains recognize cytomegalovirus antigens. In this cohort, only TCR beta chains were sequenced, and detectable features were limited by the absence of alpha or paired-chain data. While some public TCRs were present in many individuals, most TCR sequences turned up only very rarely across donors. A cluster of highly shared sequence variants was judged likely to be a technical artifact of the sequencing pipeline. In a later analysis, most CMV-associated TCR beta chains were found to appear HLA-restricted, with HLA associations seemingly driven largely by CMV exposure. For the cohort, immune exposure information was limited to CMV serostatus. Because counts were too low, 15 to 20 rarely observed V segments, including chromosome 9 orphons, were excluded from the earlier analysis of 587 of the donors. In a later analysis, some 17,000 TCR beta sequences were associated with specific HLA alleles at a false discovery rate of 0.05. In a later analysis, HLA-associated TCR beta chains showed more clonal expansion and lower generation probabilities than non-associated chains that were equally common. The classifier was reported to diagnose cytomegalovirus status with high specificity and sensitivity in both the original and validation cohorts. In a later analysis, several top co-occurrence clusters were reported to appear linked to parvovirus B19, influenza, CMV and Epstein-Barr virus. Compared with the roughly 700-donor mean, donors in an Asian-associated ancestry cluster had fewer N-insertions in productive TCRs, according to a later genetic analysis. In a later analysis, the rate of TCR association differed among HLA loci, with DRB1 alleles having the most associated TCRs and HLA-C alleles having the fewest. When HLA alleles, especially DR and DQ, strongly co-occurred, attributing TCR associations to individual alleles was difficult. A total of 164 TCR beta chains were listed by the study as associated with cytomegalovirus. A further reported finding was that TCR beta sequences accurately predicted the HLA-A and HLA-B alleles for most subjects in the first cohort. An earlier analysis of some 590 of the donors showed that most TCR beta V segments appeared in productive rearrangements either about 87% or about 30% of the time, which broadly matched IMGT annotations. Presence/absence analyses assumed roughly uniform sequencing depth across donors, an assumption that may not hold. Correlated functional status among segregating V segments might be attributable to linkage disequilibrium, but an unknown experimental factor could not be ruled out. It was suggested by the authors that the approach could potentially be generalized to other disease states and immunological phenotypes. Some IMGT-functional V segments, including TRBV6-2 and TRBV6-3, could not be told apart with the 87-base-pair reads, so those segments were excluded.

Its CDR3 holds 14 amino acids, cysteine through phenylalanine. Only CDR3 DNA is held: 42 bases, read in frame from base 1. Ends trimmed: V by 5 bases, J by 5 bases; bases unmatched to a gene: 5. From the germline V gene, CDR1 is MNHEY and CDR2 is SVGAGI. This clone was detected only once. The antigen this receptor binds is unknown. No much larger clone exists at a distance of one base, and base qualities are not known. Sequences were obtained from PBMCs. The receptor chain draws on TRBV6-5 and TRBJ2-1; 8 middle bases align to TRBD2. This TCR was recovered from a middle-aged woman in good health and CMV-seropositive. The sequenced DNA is TGTGCCAGCAGTGACGGGGGGGGGAACAATGAGCAGTTCTTC. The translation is CASSDGGGNNEQFF.